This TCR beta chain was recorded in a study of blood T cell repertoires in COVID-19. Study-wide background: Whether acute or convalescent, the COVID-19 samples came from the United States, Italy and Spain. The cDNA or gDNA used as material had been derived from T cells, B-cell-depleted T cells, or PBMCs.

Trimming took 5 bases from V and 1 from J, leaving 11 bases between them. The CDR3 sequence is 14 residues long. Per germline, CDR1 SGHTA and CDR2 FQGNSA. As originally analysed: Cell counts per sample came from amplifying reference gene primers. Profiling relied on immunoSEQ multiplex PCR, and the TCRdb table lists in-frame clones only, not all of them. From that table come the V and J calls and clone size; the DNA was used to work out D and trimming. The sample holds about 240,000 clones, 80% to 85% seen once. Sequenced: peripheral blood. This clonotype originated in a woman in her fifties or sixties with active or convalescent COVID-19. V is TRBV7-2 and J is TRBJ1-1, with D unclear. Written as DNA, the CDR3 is TGTGCCAGCAGCCCCCGCGCGGAGAACACTGAAGCTTTCTTT. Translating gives CASSPRAENTEAFF.